These 6 T cell receptor beta chains share one sample of origin, sequenced in a study of blood T cell repertoires in COVID-19. Here immunoSEQ multiplex PCR was the method, and the copy in TCRdb shows in-frame clones only, minus some. This table has roughly 130,000 clones, 70% to 90% appearing once. The material sequenced was peripheral blood. Source of these receptors: a middle-aged man with acute or convalescent COVID-19.

Only a few counts were recorded for this clone. This sequence joins TRBV3-1 (or the pseudogene TRBV3-2) and TRBJ2-5; TRBD1 matches at 7 bases. From germline, CDR1 is LGHDT and CDR2 YNNKEL (reference sequence). Trimming took 4 bases from V and 3 from J; bases not matched to a gene: 8. The CDR3 totals 15 residues. The CDR3 protein is CASSRPRGTEETQYF. The CDR3 DNA is TGTGCCAGCAGCCGACCAAGGGGGACAGAAGAGACCCAGTACTTC.

The genes are TRBV10-3 and TRBJ2-1; 7 nucleotides match TRBD1. The CDR3 contains 16 residues. Germline assignment: CDR1 ENHRY and CDR2 SYGVKD. V trimming: 0 bases; J trimming: 5 bases; junction bases outside the gene matches: 7. For the CDR3, the DNA is TGTGCCATCAGTGAGTCGACTCCGGGACAGCACAATGAGCAGTTCTTC. It yields the protein CAISESTPGQHNEQFF.

The rearrangement uses TRBV3-1 (or the pseudogene TRBV3-2) and TRBJ1-5, with TRBD1 matching over 9 bases. Per the germline V gene, CDR1 is LGHDT and CDR2 is YNNKEL (reference sequence). The CDR3 loop spans 14 amino acids. V was pared by 4 bases and J by 4 bases, with 2 bases of the junction left unmatched. CDR3 nucleotide sequence: TGTGCCAGCAGCCCCGGGACAGGGAATCAGCCCCAGCATTTT. Its protein product is CASSPGTGNQPQHF.

The CDR3 sequence is CASSVGAGASTDTQYF. The CDR3 DNA reads TGCGCCAGCAGTGTAGGAGCGGGTGCTAGCACAGATACGCAGTATTTT. The rearrangement uses TRBV10-1 and TRBJ2-3; a weak D match, TRBD2 (6 bases). CDR1 and CDR2 (germline): WNHNN, SYGVQD (reference sequence). The CDR3 sequence is 16 residues long. V shed 4 bases and J shed 0 bases, with 14 bases lying between them.

The rearrangement links TRBV21-1 to TRBJ2-2; the table names TRBD2, a call not compared with the DNA. TRBV21-1 constitutes a pseudogene. The CDR3 runs to 13 residues. CDR3 in amino acids: CASSKPLTGELFF. CDR3 DNA sequence: TGTGCCAGCAGCAAACCCCTTACCGGGGAGCTGTTTTTT.

This chain uses TRBV6-1 with TRBJ2-5, with D perhaps TRBD1 (6 bases). The CDR3 is 15 amino acids. Deletions cut 0 bases from V and 3 bases from J, with 11 bases between. CDR1 MNHNS and CDR2 SASEGT come from the germline V gene. CDR3 amino acids: CASSEAIRGKETQYF. CDR3 nucleotide sequence: TGTGCCAGCAGTGAAGCGATCAGGGGAAAAGAGACCCAGTACTTC.